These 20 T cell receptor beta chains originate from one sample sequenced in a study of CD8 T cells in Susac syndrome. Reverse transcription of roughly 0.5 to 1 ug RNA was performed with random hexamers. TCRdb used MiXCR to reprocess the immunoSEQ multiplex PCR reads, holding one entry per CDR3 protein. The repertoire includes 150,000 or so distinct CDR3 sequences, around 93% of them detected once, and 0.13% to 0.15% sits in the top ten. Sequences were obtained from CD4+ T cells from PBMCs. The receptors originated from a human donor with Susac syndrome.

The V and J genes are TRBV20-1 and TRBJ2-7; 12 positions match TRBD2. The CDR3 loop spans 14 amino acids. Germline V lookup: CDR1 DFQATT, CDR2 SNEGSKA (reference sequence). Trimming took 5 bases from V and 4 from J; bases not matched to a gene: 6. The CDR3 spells CSAGSGLAGYEQYF. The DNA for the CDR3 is TGCAGTGCTGGAAGTGGACTAGCGGGGTACGAGCAGTACTTC.

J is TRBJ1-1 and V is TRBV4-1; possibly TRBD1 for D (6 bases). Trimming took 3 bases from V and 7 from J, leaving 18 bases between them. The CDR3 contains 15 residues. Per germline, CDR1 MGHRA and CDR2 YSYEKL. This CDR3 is CASSHPGRTEIEAFF. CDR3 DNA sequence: TGCGCCAGCAGCCACCCCGGACGGACAGAGATTGAAGCTTTCTTT.

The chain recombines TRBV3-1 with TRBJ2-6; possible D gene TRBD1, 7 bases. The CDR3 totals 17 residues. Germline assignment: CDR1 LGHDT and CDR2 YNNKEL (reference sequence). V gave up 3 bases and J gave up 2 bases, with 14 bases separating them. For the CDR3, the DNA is TGTGCCAGCAGCCAGCTGACAGGGAGGACTGGGGCCAACGTCCTGACTTTC. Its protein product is CASSQLTGRTGANVLTF.

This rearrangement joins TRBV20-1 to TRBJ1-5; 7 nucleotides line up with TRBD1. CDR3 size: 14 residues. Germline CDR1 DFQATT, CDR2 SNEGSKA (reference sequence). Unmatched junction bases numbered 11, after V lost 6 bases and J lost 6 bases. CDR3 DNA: TGCAGTGCCACCATTGGAGGGGGCGGTCAGCCCCAGCATTTT. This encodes CSATIGGGGQPQHF.

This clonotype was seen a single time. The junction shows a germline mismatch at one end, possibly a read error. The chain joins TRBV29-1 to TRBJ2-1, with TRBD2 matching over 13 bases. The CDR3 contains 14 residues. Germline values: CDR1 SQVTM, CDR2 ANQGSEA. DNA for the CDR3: TGCAGCGTTGAAGATCGGACTAGCGGGAGTCCTACGGAGTTC. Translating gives CSVEDRTSGSPTEF.

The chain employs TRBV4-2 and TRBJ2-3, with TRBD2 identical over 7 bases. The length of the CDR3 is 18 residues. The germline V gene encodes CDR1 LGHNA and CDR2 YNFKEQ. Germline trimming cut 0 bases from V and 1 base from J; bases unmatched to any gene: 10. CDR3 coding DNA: TGTGCCAGCAGCCAAGACCCCGGACTAGTTGGCGGCACAGATACGCAGTATTTT. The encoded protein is CASSQDPGLVGGTDTQYF.

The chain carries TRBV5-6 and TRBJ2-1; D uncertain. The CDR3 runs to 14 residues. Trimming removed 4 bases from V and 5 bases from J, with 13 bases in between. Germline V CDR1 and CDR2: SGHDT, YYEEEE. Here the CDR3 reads CASSIDSVNNEQFF. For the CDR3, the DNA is TGTGCCAGCAGCATAGACTCGGTGAACAATGAGCAGTTCTTC.

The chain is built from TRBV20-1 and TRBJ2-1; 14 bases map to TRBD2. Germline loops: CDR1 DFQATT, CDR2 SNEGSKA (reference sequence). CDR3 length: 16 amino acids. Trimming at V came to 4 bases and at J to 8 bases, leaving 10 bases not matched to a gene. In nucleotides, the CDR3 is TGCAGTGCTAACCGTCGGACTAGCGGGAGGTCCTATGAGCAGTTCTTC. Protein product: CSANRRTSGRSYEQFF.

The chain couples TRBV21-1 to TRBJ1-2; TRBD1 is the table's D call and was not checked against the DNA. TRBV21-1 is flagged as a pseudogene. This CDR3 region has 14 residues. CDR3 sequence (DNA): TGTGCCAGCAAAACAGGCCGACCTAACTATGGCTACACCTTC. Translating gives CASKTGRPNYGYTF.

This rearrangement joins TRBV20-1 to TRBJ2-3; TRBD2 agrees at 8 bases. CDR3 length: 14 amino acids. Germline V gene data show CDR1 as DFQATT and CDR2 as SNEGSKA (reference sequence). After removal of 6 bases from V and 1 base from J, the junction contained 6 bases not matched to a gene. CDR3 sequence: CSAEAGDGTDTQYF. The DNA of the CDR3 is TGCAGTGCGGAAGCGGGAGATGGCACAGATACGCAGTATTTT.

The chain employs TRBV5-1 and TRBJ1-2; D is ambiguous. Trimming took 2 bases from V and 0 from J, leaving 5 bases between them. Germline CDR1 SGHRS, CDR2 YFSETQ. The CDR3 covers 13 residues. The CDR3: CASSFSANYGYTF. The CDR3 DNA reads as TGCGCCAGCAGCTTCTCAGCTAACTATGGCTACACCTTC.

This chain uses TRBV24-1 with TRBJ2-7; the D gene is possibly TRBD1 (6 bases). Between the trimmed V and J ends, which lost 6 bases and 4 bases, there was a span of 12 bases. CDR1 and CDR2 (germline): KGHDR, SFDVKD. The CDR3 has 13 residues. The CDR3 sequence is CATSQAGVYEQYF. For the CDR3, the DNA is TGTGCCACCAGTCAAGCAGGGGTGTACGAGCAGTACTTC.

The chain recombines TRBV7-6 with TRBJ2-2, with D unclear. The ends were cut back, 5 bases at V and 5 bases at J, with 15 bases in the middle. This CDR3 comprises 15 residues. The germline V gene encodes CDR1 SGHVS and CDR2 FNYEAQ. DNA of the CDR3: TGTGCCAGCAGCCTCGGGCTCTACCAAACCGGGGAGCTGTTTTTT. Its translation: CASSLGLYQTGELFF.

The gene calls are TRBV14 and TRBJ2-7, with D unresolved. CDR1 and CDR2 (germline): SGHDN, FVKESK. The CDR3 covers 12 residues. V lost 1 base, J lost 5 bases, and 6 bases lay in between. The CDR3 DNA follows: TGTGCCAGCAGCCAAGGGCAACACGAGCAGTACTTC. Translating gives CASSQGQHEQYF.

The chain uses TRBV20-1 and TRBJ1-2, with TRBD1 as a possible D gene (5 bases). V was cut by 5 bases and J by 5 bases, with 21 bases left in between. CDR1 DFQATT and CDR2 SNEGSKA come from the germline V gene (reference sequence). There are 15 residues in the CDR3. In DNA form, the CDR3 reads TGCAGTGCTGCAATCCGTGGGGGAGGGTCATATGGCTACACCTTC. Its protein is CSAAIRGGGSYGYTF.

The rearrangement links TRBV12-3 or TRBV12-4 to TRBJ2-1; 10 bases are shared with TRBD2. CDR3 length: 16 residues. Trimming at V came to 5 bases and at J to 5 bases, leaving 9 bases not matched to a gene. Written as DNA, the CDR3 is TGTGCCAGCAGTCTCCTTCTAGCGGGAGTGAACAATGAGCAGTTCTTC. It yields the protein CASSLLLAGVNNEQFF.

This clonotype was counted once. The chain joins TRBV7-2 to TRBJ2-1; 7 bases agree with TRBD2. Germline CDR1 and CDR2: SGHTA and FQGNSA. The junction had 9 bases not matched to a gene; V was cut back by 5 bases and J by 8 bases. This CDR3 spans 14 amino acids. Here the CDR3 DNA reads TGTGCCAGCAGCACGCGACGGACTAGTTATGAGCAGTTCTTC. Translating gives CASSTRRTSYEQFF.

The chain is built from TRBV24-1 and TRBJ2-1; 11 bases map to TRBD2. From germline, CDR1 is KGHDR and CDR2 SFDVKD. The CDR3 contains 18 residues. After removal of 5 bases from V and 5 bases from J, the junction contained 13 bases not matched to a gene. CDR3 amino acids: CATSGSAKLAGVDNEQFF. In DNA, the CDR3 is TGTGCCACCAGTGGCAGTGCTAAACTAGCGGGAGTCGACAATGAGCAGTTCTTC.

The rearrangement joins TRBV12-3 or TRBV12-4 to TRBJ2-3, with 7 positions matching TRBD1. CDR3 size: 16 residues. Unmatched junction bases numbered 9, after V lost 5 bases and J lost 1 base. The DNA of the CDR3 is TGTGCCAGCAGTCCAGGACAGGTCGGGGGCACAGATACGCAGTATTTT. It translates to CASSPGQVGGTDTQYF.

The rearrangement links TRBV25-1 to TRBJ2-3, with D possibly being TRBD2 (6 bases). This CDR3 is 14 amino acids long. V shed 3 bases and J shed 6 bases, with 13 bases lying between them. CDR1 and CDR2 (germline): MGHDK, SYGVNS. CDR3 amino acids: CASSEGGAHDTQYF. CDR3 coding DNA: TGTGCCAGCAGTGAGGGCGGGGCCCATGATACGCAGTATTTT.